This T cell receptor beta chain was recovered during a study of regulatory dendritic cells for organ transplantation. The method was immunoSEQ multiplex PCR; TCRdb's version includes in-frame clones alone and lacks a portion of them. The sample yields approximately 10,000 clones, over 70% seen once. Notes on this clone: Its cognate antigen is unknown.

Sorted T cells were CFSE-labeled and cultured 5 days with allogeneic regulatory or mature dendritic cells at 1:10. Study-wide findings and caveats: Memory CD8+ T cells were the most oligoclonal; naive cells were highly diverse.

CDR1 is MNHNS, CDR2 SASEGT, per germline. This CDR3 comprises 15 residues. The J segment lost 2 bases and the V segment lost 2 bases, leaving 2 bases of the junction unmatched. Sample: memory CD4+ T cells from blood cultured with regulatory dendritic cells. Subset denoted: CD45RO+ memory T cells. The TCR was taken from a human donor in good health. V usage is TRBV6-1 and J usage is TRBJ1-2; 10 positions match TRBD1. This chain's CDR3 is CASSEPGQGNYGYTF. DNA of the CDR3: TGTGCCAGCAGTGAACCGGGACAGGGGAACTATGGCTACACCTTC.